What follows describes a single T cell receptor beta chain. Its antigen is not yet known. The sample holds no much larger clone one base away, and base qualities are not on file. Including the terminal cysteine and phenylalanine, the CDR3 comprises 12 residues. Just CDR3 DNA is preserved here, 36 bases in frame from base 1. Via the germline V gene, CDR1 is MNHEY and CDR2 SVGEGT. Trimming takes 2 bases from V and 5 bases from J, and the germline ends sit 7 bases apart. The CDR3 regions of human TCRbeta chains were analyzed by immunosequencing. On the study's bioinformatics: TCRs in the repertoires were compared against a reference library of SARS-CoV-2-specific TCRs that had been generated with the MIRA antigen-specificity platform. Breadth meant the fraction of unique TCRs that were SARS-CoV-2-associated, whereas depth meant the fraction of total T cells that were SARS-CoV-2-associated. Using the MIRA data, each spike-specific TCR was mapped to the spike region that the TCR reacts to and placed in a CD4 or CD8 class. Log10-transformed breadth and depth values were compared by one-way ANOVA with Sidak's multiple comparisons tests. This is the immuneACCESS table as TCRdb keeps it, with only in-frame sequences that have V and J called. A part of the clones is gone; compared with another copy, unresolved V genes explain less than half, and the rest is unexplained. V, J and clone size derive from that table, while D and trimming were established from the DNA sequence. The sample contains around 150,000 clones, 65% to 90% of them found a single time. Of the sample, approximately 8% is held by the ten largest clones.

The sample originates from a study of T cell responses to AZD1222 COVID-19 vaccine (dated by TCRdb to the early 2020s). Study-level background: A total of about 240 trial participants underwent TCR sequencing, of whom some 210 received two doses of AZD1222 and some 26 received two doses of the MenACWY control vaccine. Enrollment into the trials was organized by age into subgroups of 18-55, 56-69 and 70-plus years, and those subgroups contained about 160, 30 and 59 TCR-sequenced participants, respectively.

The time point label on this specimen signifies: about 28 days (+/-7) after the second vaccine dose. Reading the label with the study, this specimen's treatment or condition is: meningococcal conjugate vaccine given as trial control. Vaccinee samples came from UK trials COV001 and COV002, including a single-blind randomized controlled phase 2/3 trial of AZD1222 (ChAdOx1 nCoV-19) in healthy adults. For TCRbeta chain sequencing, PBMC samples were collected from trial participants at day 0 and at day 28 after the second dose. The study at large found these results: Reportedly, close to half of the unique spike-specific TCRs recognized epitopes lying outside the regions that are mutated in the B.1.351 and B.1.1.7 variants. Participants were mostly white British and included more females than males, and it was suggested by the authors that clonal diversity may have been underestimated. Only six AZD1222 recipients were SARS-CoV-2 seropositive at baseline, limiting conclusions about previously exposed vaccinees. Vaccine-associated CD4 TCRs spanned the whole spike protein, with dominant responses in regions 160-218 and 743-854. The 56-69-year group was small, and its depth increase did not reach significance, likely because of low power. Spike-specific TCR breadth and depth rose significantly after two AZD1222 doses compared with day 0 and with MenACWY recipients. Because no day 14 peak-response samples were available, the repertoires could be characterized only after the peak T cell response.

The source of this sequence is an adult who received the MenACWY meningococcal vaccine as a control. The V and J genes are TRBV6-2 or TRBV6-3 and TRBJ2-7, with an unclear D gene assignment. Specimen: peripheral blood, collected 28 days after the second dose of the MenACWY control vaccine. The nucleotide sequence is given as TGTGCCAGCAGTTACCCCACACACGAGCAGTACTTC. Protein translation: CASSYPTHEQYF.